The 28 T cell receptor beta chains below were found in one sample sequenced in a study of persistence of HIV-infected CD4 T cells. Their antigens are not known. Sequencing used immunoSEQ version 4 in survey mode. Profiling relied on immunoSEQ multiplex PCR, and the TCRdb table lists in-frame clones only, not all of them. The sample comprises roughly 34,000 clones, approximately 80% of which are singletons, and about 0.83% rests with the top ten. The stimulus was lysate of CMV-infected fibroblasts, roughly 10 ug/mL. CD40L/CD69 double-negative CD45RO-high memory CD4+ T cells were collected. The starting material was CD4+ T cells sorted from PBMCs after approximately 18-hour stimulation, obtained from a patient who received antiretroviral therapy. These receptors came from an adult man with HIV who was CMV-seropositive.

The chain carries TRBV12-2 and TRBJ2-1; the DNA was not compared with TRBD2, the D call given in the table. TRBV12-2 is a recognized pseudogene. This CDR3 has 16 residues. DNA for the CDR3: TGTGCAAGTCGCGCCAGGACTAGCGGGGAACACAATGAGCAGTTCTTC. As protein: CASRARTSGEHNEQFF.

This chain uses TRBV19 with TRBJ2-4; 7 bases align to TRBD1. CDR3 length: 15 residues. CDR1 and CDR2 (germline): LNHDA, SQIVND (reference sequence). The ends lost 5 bases at V and 0 bases at J; junction bases unmatched: 4. The CDR3 DNA reads TGTGCCAGTAGTTTGACAGGGTTAGCCAAAAACATTCAGTACTTC. Translated: CASSLTGLAKNIQYF.

The CDR3 bases are TGCGCCAGCAGCCGGGGGACTAGCGGGCGCACCGGGGAGCTGTTTTTT. It translates to CASSRGTSGRTGELFF. This chain joins TRBV4-3 and TRBJ2-2; TRBD2 matches at 12 bases. This CDR3 has 16 residues. Germline trimming cut 4 bases from V and 4 bases from J; bases unmatched to any gene: 4. From germline, CDR1 is LGHNA and CDR2 YSLEER.

V usage is TRBV21-1 and J usage is TRBJ2-7. TRBV21-1 is classified as a pseudogene. CDR3 length equals 12 residues. CDR3 sequence reads: CASSKVKWGKYF. CDR3 nucleotide sequence: TGTGCCAGCAGCAAAGTTAAGTGGGGGAAGTACTTC.

In this sample, this clone is medium-sized. J is TRBJ1-5 and V is TRBV27; no clear D gene. Trimming shortened V by 5 bases and J by 7 bases, and 9 bases separated the two germline ends. Germline CDR1 reads MNHEY; CDR2 reads SMNVEV (reference sequence). This CDR3 contains 12 residues. The CDR3 nucleotides read TGTGCCAGCAGTCCAAGAGGCCAGCCCCAGCATTTT. It translates to CASSPRGQPQHF.

There are a few counts of this clone. The J gene is TRBJ2-7, the V gene TRBV12-3 or TRBV12-4, with D hard to call. V lost 3 bases and J 2 bases, leaving 8 bases between the germline ends. This CDR3 has 13 residues. The CDR3: CASSFSRTYEQYF. The CDR3 DNA follows: TGTGCCAGCAGTTTTAGTCGGACCTACGAGCAGTACTTC.

V gene TRBV6-5 combines with J gene TRBJ1-4; D call uncertain. Germline V gives CDR1 MNHEY, CDR2 SVGAGI. This CDR3 has 14 amino acids. V was trimmed by 8 bases and J by 4 bases, leaving 14 bases between them. The CDR3 sequence: CASLSWQINEKLFF. CDR3 sequence (DNA): TGTGCCAGCCTTTCGTGGCAGATTAATGAAAAACTGTTTTTT.

The chain employs TRBV12-5 and TRBJ2-2, with D tentatively TRBD1 (6 bases). The CDR3 loop spans 19 amino acids. V lost 1 base, J lost 0 bases, and 18 bases lay in between. Germline V gene lookup returns CDR1 LGHNT and CDR2 FRNRAP. The CDR3 DNA is TGTGCTAGTGGTTTGGGAAGGTACCGGGACATCGCGAACACCGGGGAGCTGTTTTTT. Translation: CASGLGRYRDIANTGELFF.

This rearrangement joins TRBV19 to TRBJ2-7; possibly TRBD1 for D (6 bases). Germline V gene data show CDR1 as LNHDA and CDR2 as SQIVND (reference sequence). V lost 5 bases and J lost 4, with 12 bases in between. The CDR3 has 13 residues. CDR3 region: CASSWTVNYEQYF. CDR3 in DNA: TGTGCCAGTAGTTGGACAGTTAATTACGAGCAGTACTTC.

The chain combines TRBV5-4 with TRBJ1-6, with TRBD1 matching over 9 bases. Germline V gene sequence: CDR1 SGHNT, CDR2 YYREEE (reference sequence). With 5 bases clipped from V and 0 bases from J, the junction kept 6 bases outside the gene matches. This CDR3 has 17 amino acids. The CDR3 coding sequence is TGTGCCAGCAGGGTAGGGACAGGGAGCTCCTATAATTCACCCCTCCACTTT. This translates into CASRVGTGSSYNSPLHF.

The rearrangement links TRBV15 to TRBJ2-7; 7 nucleotides align to TRBD1. Germline lookup yields CDR1 LNHNV and CDR2 YYDKDF (reference sequence). V lost 2 bases to trimming and J lost 4 bases; unmatched junction nucleotides: 11. The CDR3 covers 16 residues. This CDR3 reads CATSRPGTVGEYEQYF. Written as DNA, the CDR3 is TGTGCCACCAGCAGACCCGGGACAGTTGGGGAGTACGAGCAGTACTTC.

In DNA form, the CDR3 reads TGTGCCAGCAGCTTAAGCGGGACTATTGGGATAAGCACAGATACGCAGTATTTT. Encoded protein: CASSLSGTIGISTDTQYF. This sequence joins TRBV7-3 and TRBJ2-3, with TRBD2 matching over 7 bases. This CDR3 is built from 18 residues. J was trimmed by 0 bases and V by 1 base; bases with no gene match: 10. Germline-derived CDR1 and CDR2 are SGHTA and FQGTGA.

J is TRBJ1-5 and V is TRBV6-5; D uncertain. Per the germline V gene, CDR1 is MNHEY and CDR2 is SVGAGI. This CDR3 contains 15 residues. V gave up 6 bases and J gave up 3 bases, with 15 bases separating them. This CDR3 reads CASRDRWDFNQPQHF. In nucleotides, the CDR3 is TGTGCCAGCAGGGACCGATGGGATTTCAATCAGCCCCAGCATTTT.

J is TRBJ1-2 and V is TRBV19; no clear D gene. CDR1 is LNHDA, CDR2 SQIVND, per germline (reference sequence). The CDR3 sequence is 13 residues long. Trimming left V 5 bases short and J 3 bases short, with 10 bases between. CDR3 DNA: TGTGCCAGTAGTGACCCTCCATACTATGGCTACACCTTC. It yields the protein CASSDPPYYGYTF.

The V call is TRBV5-1, the J call TRBJ2-1; weak D call: TRBD1 (5 bases). Germline V gene lookup returns CDR1 SGHRS and CDR2 YFSETQ. The CDR3 is 15 amino acids. The germline V and J ends were trimmed by 1 base and 8 bases, with 16 bases remaining between them. CDR3 amino acids: CASSLLSGRGDEQFF. The CDR3 coding sequence is TGCGCCAGCAGCTTGCTGTCAGGGCGCGGTGATGAGCAGTTCTTC. Using reference TRBV5-1 and TRBJ2-1 for the parts outside the CDR3, the full variable domain is KAGVTQTPRYLIKTRGQQVTLSCSPISGHRSVSWYQQTPGQGLQFLFEYFSETQRNKGNFPGRFSGRQFSNSRSEMNVSTLELGDSALYLCASSLLSGRGDEQFFGPGTRLTVL.

The rearrangement joins TRBV5-8 to TRBJ2-2; D remains ambiguous. There are 12 residues in the CDR3. Germline loops: CDR1 SGHTS, CDR2 YDEGEE. With 2 bases removed from V and 7 bases from J, the gap between germline ends came to 6 bases. The CDR3 bases are TGTGCCAGCAGCTTCCTTCGCGGGGAGCTGTTTTTT. Protein product: CASSFLRGELFF.

This rearrangement joins TRBV7-8 to TRBJ1-1; D gene ambiguous. There are 16 residues in the CDR3. Trimming removed 4 bases from V and 4 bases from J, with 19 bases in between. Germline V CDR1 and CDR2: SGHVS, FQNEAQ. CDR3 sequence reads: CASSSDRRAGSTEAFF. CDR3 nucleotide sequence: TGTGCCAGCAGCTCAGACCGTAGGGCCGGGAGCACTGAAGCTTTCTTT.

This sequence joins TRBV30 and TRBJ2-7; D may match TRBD1 or TRBD2 (5 bases each). V was clipped by 4 bases and J by 7 bases, with 26 bases between them. Germline-derived CDR1 and CDR2 are GTSNPN and SVGIG (reference sequence). The CDR3 has 16 residues. CDR3 DNA: TGTGCCTGGAAGTTGAGGGGCCCAAACTCGAGCGCAGAGCAGTACTTC. It codes for CAWKLRGPNSSAEQYF.

This clone was seen a single time. V usage is TRBV5-8 and J usage is TRBJ1-2, with D tentatively TRBD1 (5 bases). This CDR3 is built from 15 residues. The V end was cut by 4 bases, the J end by 5 bases, with 18 bases between. The germline V gene has CDR1 SGHTS and CDR2 YDEGEE. The chain's CDR3 is CASSPWTNFLYGYTF. In DNA form, the CDR3 reads TGTGCCAGCAGCCCTTGGACAAATTTTTTATATGGCTACACCTTC.

J is TRBJ2-4 and V is TRBV6-2 or TRBV6-3, with D tentatively TRBD1 (6 bases). CDR1 and CDR2 from the germline V gene are MNHEY and SVGEGT. The CDR3 runs to 16 residues. The V gene lost 5 bases and the J gene lost 2 bases, with 16 bases spanning the gap. The CDR3, as DNA: TGTGCCAGCAGTACCCTTAAAGGGGGTTCCAAAAACATTCAGTACTTC. Its protein product is CASSTLKGGSKNIQYF.

This clone was detected only a few times. The chain uses TRBV30 and TRBJ1-1; the D gene is possibly TRBD1 (6 bases). The CDR3 has 15 residues. Between the trimmed V and J ends, which lost 0 bases and 1 base, there was a span of 12 bases. Germline V gene data show CDR1 as GTSNPN and CDR2 as SVGIG (reference sequence). The DNA for the CDR3 is TGTGCCTGGAGTGTTAAACAGGGACGGAACACTGAAGCTTTCTTT. It yields the protein CAWSVKQGRNTEAFF.

The sample holds a few counts of this clone. The chain carries TRBV5-4 and TRBJ2-7; D gene unclear. This CDR3 region has 13 residues. Germline V gene lookup returns CDR1 SGHNT and CDR2 YYREEE (reference sequence). The V and J ends lost 3 bases and 3 bases respectively, with 10 bases between them. CDR3 amino acids: CASSSPLGYEQYF. The CDR3 coding sequence is TGTGCCAGCAGCTCGCCACTTGGCTACGAGCAGTACTTC.

This clone was detected a few times. The chain employs TRBV27 and TRBJ2-7; D not certain. Germline CDR1 reads MNHEY; CDR2 reads SMNVEV (reference sequence). The CDR3 is made up of 14 amino acids. With 0 bases removed from V and 8 bases from J, the gap between germline ends came to 14 bases. This CDR3 is CASSLSPVGPQQYF. CDR3 nucleotide sequence: TGTGCCAGCAGTTTATCGCCGGTAGGGCCACAGCAGTACTTC.

The V and J genes are TRBV7-8 and TRBJ2-7; 9 bases map to TRBD1. The CDR3 extends over 13 amino acids. Germline CDR1 is SGHVS and CDR2 is FQNEAQ. The V segment lost 5 bases and the J segment 2 bases; nucleotides outside the gene matches: 1. CDR3 in amino acids: CASSRDRAYEQYF. CDR3 DNA: TGTGCCAGCAGCCGGGACAGGGCCTACGAGCAGTACTTC.

The rearrangement uses TRBV28 and TRBJ1-1, with D uncertain. With 7 bases removed from V and 0 bases from J, the gap between germline ends came to 9 bases. The CDR3 has 13 amino acids. Per the germline V gene, CDR1 is MDHEN and CDR2 is SYDVKM. The CDR3 loop reads CASKPRLNTEAFF. CDR3 nucleotide sequence: TGTGCCAGCAAACCCAGGTTGAACACTGAAGCTTTCTTT. Looking up the rest from reference TRBV28 and TRBJ1-1 gives the full variable domain: DVKVTQSSRYLVKRTGEKVFLECVQDMDHENMFWYRQDPGLGLRLIYFSYDVKMKEKGDIPEGYSVSREKKERFSLILESASTNQTSMYLCASKPRLNTEAFFGQGTRLTVV.

This clone was recorded only once. The genes are TRBV5-1 and TRBJ1-1, with D maybe TRBD1 (5 bases). The CDR3 covers 12 residues. Germline V gene lookup returns CDR1 SGHRS and CDR2 YFSETQ. V shed 5 bases and J shed 7 bases, with 12 bases lying between them. In DNA, the CDR3 is TGCGCCAGCAGGGCGACAGAGCTTGAAGCTTTCTTT. It encodes CASRATELEAFF.

This clone occurred once. V and J are TRBV30 and TRBJ2-3; 7 positions agree with TRBD2. From germline, CDR1 is GTSNPN and CDR2 SVGIG (reference sequence). The V segment lost 3 bases and the J segment 5 bases; nucleotides outside the gene matches: 11. The CDR3 loop spans 15 amino acids. Here the CDR3 reads CAWSRGAGVLDTQYF. CDR3 nucleotides: TGTGCCTGGAGCCGTGGGGCGGGGGTTTTAGATACGCAGTATTTT.

The chain links TRBV5-4 to TRBJ1-5; D ambiguous. Deletions cut 0 bases from V and 2 bases from J, with 6 bases between. The CDR3 has 14 amino acids. The germline CDR1 and CDR2 sequences are SGHNT and YYREEE (reference sequence). The CDR3 loop reads CASSLAGGNQPQHF. CDR3 DNA sequence: TGTGCCAGCAGCTTGGCCGGTGGCAATCAGCCCCAGCATTTT.